The sample holds one count of the clone carrying this T cell receptor (beta chain). The target antigen is unknown. The CDR3 is made up of 16 amino acids. The germline CDR1 and CDR2 sequences are MNHEY and SMNVEV (reference sequence). V lost 1 base to trimming and J lost 4 bases; unmatched junction nucleotides: 4. Sequenced by immunoSEQ multiplex PCR; TCRdb stores in-frame clones only, minus some. The table shows 36,000 or so clones, with roughly 94% occurring only once. This sample is drawn from a study of circulating and synovial CD4+ cells in juvenile arthritis. The study, taken as a whole, reports: These repertoires were less diverse than bulk blood CD4 repertoires.

Patients with active juvenile idiopathic arthritis donated these samples. The sequence came from a human donor with juvenile idiopathic arthritis. The sample consisted of CD4+ T cells from blood. The V gene is TRBV27, the J gene TRBJ2-3; TRBD2 agrees at 11 bases. The CDR3 DNA is TGTGCCAGCAGTTTATTTAGCGGGGGGGGATCAGATACGCAGTATTTT. It codes for CASSLFSGGGSDTQYF.